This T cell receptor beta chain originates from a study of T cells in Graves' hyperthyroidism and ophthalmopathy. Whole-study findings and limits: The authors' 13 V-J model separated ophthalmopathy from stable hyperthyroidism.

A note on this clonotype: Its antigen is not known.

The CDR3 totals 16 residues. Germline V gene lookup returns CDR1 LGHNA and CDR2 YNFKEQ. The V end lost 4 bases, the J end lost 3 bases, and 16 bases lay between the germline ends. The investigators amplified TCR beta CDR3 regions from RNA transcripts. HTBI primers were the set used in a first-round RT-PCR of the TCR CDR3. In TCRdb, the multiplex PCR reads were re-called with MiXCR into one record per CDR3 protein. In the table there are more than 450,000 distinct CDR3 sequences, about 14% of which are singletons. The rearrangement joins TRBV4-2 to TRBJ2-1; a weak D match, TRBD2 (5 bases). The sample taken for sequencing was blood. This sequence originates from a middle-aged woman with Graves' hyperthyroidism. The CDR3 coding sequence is TGTGCCAGCAGCCGCTTCCACGAGGGTGGCTACAATGAGCAGTTCTTC. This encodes CASSRFHEGGYNEQFF.